This T cell receptor beta chain is drawn from a study of CD8 T cells in Susac syndrome. Findings of the study overall: The study's TCR sequencing and HLA analysis covered a relatively small number of individuals, and the study acknowledged this.

Negative magnetic isolation gave CD8+ and CD4+ cells; FACS enriched CD8+ TEMRA. Germline-derived CDR1 and CDR2 are SGHRS and YFSETQ. CDR3 length: 15 amino acids. Trimming removed 1 base from V and 5 bases from J; junction bases left unmatched: 5. With regard to this clonotype: The antigen is undetermined.

Random hexamers were used to reverse transcribe roughly 0.5 to 1 ug of RNA. Amplification of TCR beta CDR3 across 54 Vbeta and 13 Jbeta was performed with immunoSEQ multiplex PCR. One entry per CDR3 protein, called by TCRdb with MiXCR from the immunoSEQ multiplex PCR reads. The sample holds approximately 180,000 distinct CDR3 sequences, roughly 92% seen once. This sequence joins TRBV5-1 and TRBJ2-5, with 10 bases lining up with TRBD1. Sequencing was carried out using CD4+ T cells from PBMCs. The sequence was obtained from a human donor with multiple sclerosis. CDR3 loop: CASSLWTGGAETQYF. In DNA form, the CDR3 reads TGCGCCAGCAGCTTGTGGACAGGGGGGGCGGAGACCCAGTACTTC. Full variable domain (outside the CDR3, taken from reference TRBV5-1 and TRBJ2-5): KAGVTQTPRYLIKTRGQQVTLSCSPISGHRSVSWYQQTPGQGLQFLFEYFSETQRNKGNFPGRFSGRQFSNSRSEMNVSTLELGDSALYLCASSLWTGGAETQYFGPGTRLLVL.